These 17 T cell receptor beta chains originate from one sample sequenced in a study of T-cell memory formation after mild COVID-19. TCRdb itself ran the 5' RACE reads through MiXCR, one entry per CDR3 protein. This table holds a few hundred thousand distinct CDR3 sequences, roughly 21% found once. The sample comprised PBMCs or a T cell subset sorted from them (not recorded which). The origin of the receptors is an adult woman who had mild COVID-19 (a few samples of this study predate the infection). Cell type and time point are not known.

This clonotype was counted a few times. The chain has TRBV5-1 and TRBJ2-1, with TRBD1 matching over 8 bases. The trim removed 3 bases at V and 7 bases at J, leaving 3 bases unmatched. This CDR3 has 13 amino acids. Looked up from germline, CDR1 is SGHRS and CDR2 is YFSETQ. CDR3 coding DNA: TGCGCCAGCAGCTCCGGACAGGGTAATGAGCAGTTCTTC. It codes for CASSSGQGNEQFF.

The sample holds a few counts of this clonotype. The chain uses TRBV7-2 and TRBJ1-1; TRBD1 agrees at 12 bases. This CDR3 is built from 19 residues. V lost 5 bases, J lost 0 bases, and 13 bases stayed unmatched. The germline gives CDR1 SGHTA, CDR2 FQGNSA. The CDR3 loop reads CASSLITGTGGHLNTEAFF. For the CDR3, the DNA is TGTGCCAGCAGCCTTATAACCGGGACAGGGGGCCATTTGAACACTGAAGCTTTCTTT.

This clonotype has just a few counts. The chain links TRBV4-2 to TRBJ2-7; TRBD1 matches 7 bases. The trim removed 0 bases at V and 5 bases at J, leaving 4 bases unmatched. The CDR3 has 14 residues. Germline CDR1 reads LGHNA; CDR2 reads YNFKEQ. The CDR3 DNA follows: TGTGCCAGCAGCCAAGAAGACAGGGCGGACGAGCAGTACTTC. Amino acid sequence: CASSQEDRADEQYF.

The J gene is TRBJ1-5, the V gene TRBV9; D is uncertain. The CDR3 covers 14 residues. V lost 5 bases and J 1 base, leaving 10 bases between the germline ends. CDR1 is SGDLS and CDR2 is YYNGEE in the germline V gene. The CDR3 loop reads CASSVGGSNQPQHF. The CDR3 DNA reads TGTGCCAGCAGTGTGGGCGGGAGCAATCAGCCCCAGCATTTT.

This clonotype occurred a few times. The V call is TRBV7-2, the J call TRBJ2-7; 9 bases are a match to TRBD1. This CDR3 has 16 amino acids. V shed 5 bases and J 0 bases; nucleotides not matched to a gene: 8. Germline V gives CDR1 SGHTA, CDR2 FQGNSA. The CDR3 loop is CASSQATGGSSYEQYF. CDR3 bases: TGTGCCAGCAGCCAAGCGACAGGGGGTTCCTCCTACGAGCAGTACTTC.

Comments on this clonotype: A junction boundary mismatches the germline segment, possibly from a read error. The chain recombines TRBV29-1 with TRBJ2-1; 7 bases match TRBD1. The CDR3 extends over 12 amino acids. Germline lookup yields CDR1 SQVTM and CDR2 ANQGSEA. The chain's CDR3 is CSVDRINPPAVF. The CDR3 nucleotides read TGCAGCGTGGACAGGATAAACCCTCCTGCGGTCTTC.

There are a few counts of this clonotype. V usage is TRBV5-1 and J usage is TRBJ2-1, with 8 positions matching TRBD1. With 2 bases clipped from V and 5 bases from J, the junction kept 6 bases outside the gene matches. The germline V gene has CDR1 SGHRS and CDR2 YFSETQ. The CDR3 contains 15 residues. The chain's CDR3 is CASSFPGGKNNEQFF. The CDR3, as DNA: TGCGCCAGCAGCTTCCCAGGGGGCAAGAACAATGAGCAGTTCTTC.

This clonotype turned up a few times. The chain is built from TRBV4-2 and TRBJ2-7, with D possibly matching TRBD2 (5 bases). The CDR3 consists of 15 residues. Trimming removed 0 bases from V and 4 bases from J, with 13 bases in between. Germline V gene sequence: CDR1 LGHNA, CDR2 YNFKEQ. For the CDR3, the DNA is TGTGCCAGCAGCCAAGATCCGGGAATCGGGTACGAGCAGTACTTC. This gives the protein CASSQDPGIGYEQYF.

V and J are TRBV7-9 and TRBJ2-5; 10 positions match TRBD2. The trim removed 5 bases at V and 1 base at J, leaving 7 bases unmatched. The CDR3 consists of 16 residues. Germline V gives CDR1 SEHNR, CDR2 FQNEAQ (reference sequence). The CDR3 DNA reads TGTGCCAGCAGCCCCGGACTAGCGGAAATCCAAGAGACCCAGTACTTC. It yields the protein CASSPGLAEIQETQYF.

This clonotype was counted between two and nine times. The genes are TRBV6-2 or TRBV6-3 and TRBJ2-2, with 7 bases that match TRBD2. The germline gives CDR1 MNHEY, CDR2 SVGEGT. V lost 2 bases and J lost 2; bases outside the gene matches: 8. The CDR3 covers 17 residues. The CDR3 region has the DNA TGTGCCAGCAGTTACCCAGAGCCTAGCGGTAACACCGGGGAGCTGTTTTTT. The encoded protein is CASSYPEPSGNTGELFF.

This clonotype has just a few counts. The chain links TRBV5-1 to TRBJ1-2; D might be TRBD1 (5 bases). Per the germline V gene, CDR1 is SGHRS and CDR2 is YFSETQ. This CDR3 spans 14 amino acids. V gave up 6 bases and J gave up 6 bases, with 18 bases separating them. The CDR3 sequence is CASTEPRPRDGYTF. As DNA, the CDR3 is TGCGCCAGCACCGAACCCCGTCCCAGGGATGGCTACACCTTC.

The V gene is TRBV27, the J gene TRBJ2-7; 9 bases align to TRBD1. The ends lost 5 bases at V and 3 bases at J; junction bases unmatched: 5. The CDR3 is 14 residues long. Germline V gene data show CDR1 as MNHEY and CDR2 as SMNVEV (reference sequence). The CDR3 coding sequence is TGTGCCAGCAGTCGGACAGGGGCGGACTACGAGCAGTACTTC. Translated, it gives CASSRTGADYEQYF.

V and J are TRBV7-9 and TRBJ2-2; 9 bases fit TRBD2. This CDR3 has 15 amino acids. CDR1 and CDR2 from the germline V gene are SEHNR and FQNEAQ (reference sequence). J lost 4 bases, V lost 6 bases, and 6 bases had no gene match. CDR3 amino acids: CASRIAGASTGELFF. CDR3 bases: TGTGCCAGCAGAATAGCGGGGGCCTCCACCGGGGAGCTGTTTTTT.

The chain is built from TRBV7-6 and TRBJ1-1, with a tentative D call TRBD1 (5 bases). The V gene lost 0 bases and the J gene lost 7 bases, with 18 bases spanning the gap. This CDR3 spans 16 amino acids. The germline gives CDR1 SGHVS, CDR2 FNYEAQ. The CDR3 DNA is TGTGCCAGCAGCTTAGCGTCGGGGGGAGGGGACGTTGAAGCTTTCTTT. Its translation is CASSLASGGGDVEAFF.

This clonotype showed up just a few times. The chain employs TRBV24-1 and TRBJ2-7, with D perhaps being TRBD1 or TRBD2 (5 bases each). Trimming removed 3 bases from V and 2 bases from J, with 10 bases in between. Germline V lookup: CDR1 KGHDR, CDR2 SFDVKD. The CDR3 sequence is 14 residues long. This chain's CDR3 is CATSDREGAYEQYF. The CDR3 region has the DNA TGTGCCACCAGTGATCGGGAAGGGGCCTACGAGCAGTACTTC.

This clonotype appeared a few times. The chain has TRBV30 and TRBJ2-7; 13 positions match TRBD2. The ends lost 7 bases at V and 4 bases at J; junction bases unmatched: 7. This CDR3 has 14 amino acids. CDR1 and CDR2 (germline): GTSNPN, SVGIG (reference sequence). Here the CDR3 DNA reads TGTGCCTACACGAAGACTAGCGGGAGGTACGAGCAGTACTTC. It specifies CAYTKTSGRYEQYF.

This clonotype was found once. The DNA for the CDR3 is TGCGCCAGCAGCCAAGGTACTAGCGGGAGGGCCTTGGATACGCAGTATTTT. Translating it yields CASSQGTSGRALDTQYF. This rearrangement joins TRBV4-3 to TRBJ2-3, with TRBD2 matching 13 bases. V lost 1 base, J lost 6 bases, and 7 bases stayed unmatched. The CDR3 has 17 residues. Germline V gene sequence: CDR1 LGHNA, CDR2 YSLEER.